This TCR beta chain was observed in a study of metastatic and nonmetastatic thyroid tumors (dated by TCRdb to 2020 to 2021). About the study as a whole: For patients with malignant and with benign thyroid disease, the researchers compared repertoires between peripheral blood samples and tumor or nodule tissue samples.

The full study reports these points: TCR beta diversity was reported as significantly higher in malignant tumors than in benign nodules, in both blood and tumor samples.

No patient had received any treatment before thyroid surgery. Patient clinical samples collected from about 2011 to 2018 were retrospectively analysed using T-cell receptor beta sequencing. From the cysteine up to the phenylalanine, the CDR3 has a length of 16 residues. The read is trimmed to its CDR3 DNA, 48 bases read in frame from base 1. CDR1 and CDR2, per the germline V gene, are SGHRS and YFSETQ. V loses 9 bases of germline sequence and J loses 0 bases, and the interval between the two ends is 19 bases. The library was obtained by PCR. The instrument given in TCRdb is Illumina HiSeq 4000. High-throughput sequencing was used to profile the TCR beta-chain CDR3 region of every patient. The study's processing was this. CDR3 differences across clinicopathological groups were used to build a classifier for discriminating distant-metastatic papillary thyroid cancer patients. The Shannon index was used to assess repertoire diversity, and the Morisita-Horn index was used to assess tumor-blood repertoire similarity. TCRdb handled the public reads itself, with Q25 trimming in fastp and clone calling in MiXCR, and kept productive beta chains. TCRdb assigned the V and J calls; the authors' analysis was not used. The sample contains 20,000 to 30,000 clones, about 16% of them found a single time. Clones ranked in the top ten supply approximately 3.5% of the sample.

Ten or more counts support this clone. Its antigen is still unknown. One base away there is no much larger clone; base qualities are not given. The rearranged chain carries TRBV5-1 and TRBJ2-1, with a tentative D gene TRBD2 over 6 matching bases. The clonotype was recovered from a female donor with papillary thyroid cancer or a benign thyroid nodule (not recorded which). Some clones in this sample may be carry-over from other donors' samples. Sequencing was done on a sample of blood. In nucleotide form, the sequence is TGCGCCATTTGGGGCGGGATAGGAAGCTCCTACAATGAGCAGTTCTTC. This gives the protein CAIWGGIGSSYNEQFF.